This is a list of T cell receptor beta chains from one sample in a study of blood T cell repertoires in COVID-19. The assay was immunoSEQ multiplex PCR, and TCRdb's table has in-frame clones only and misses some. The sample contains roughly 410,000 clones, approximately 89% of which appear only once. Sequencing was carried out using peripheral blood. The receptors shown here come from a woman in her thirties or forties with COVID-19, enrolled during active disease. CDR3s include the opening cysteine and the closing phenylalanine or tryptophan.

v_call: TRBV28
cdr3_aa: CASSFGGRGTSPLHF

v_call: TRBV6-5
cdr3_aa: CASRRGPTAYEQYF

v_call: TRBV24-1
cdr3_aa: CATSDTAGAGDTQYF

v_call: TRBV3-1/TRBV3-2
cdr3_aa: CASTQQGADTEAFF

v_call: TRBV7-2
cdr3_aa: CASSRSGNTIYF

v_call: TRBV19
cdr3_aa: CASSRSPGTGYTGELFF

v_call: TRBV25-1
cdr3_aa: CASSVPTYEKLFF

v_call: TRBV14
cdr3_aa: CASSQGAGRILPDDEQFF

v_call: TRBV9
cdr3_aa: CASSGSDRGSPYEQYF

v_call: TRBV5-1
cdr3_aa: CASSLNIQGLSHNEQFF

v_call: TRBV3-1/TRBV3-2
cdr3_aa: CASSHPPRGGRETQYF

v_call: TRBV30
cdr3_aa: CAWGSGQGNEKLFF

v_call: TRBV3-1/TRBV3-2
cdr3_aa: CASSPYGSGGFTYEQYF

v_call: TRBV4-3
cdr3_aa: CASSQSIRGSGNTIYF

v_call: TRBV6-5
cdr3_aa: CASSSRTVQETQYF

v_call: TRBV27
cdr3_aa: CASSLGGPSDTQYF

v_call: TRBV5-1
cdr3_aa: CASSRDWAEQFF

v_call: TRBV29-1
cdr3_aa: CSVEGAAGRTEAFF

v_call: TRBV5-1
cdr3_aa: CASSLGTGVPSRDGYTF

v_call: TRBV28
cdr3_aa: CASRQGAGNQPQHF

v_call: TRBV18
cdr3_aa: CASSPGTGKSQPQHF

v_call: TRBV6-1
cdr3_aa: CASSYLRDRGEQYF

v_call: TRBV9
cdr3_aa: CASSANTEGAPRTEAFF

v_call: TRBV3-1/TRBV3-2
cdr3_aa: CASSQSPGGYEQYF

v_call: TRBV5-1
cdr3_aa: CASSFPAGGNYNEQFF

v_call: TRBV28
cdr3_aa: CASVIGGSGGNTIYF

v_call: TRBV5-4
cdr3_aa: CASSLGLAGGLSYEQYF

v_call: TRBV10-1
cdr3_aa: CASSDPITSGGWPQHF

v_call: TRBV27
cdr3_aa: CASSLSGFLTEAFF

v_call: TRBV5-1
cdr3_aa: CASSRGRESYEQYF

v_call: TRBV25-1
cdr3_aa: CASSDRGVLGYTF

v_call: TRBV27
cdr3_aa: CASSLGFGQGKPYEQYF

v_call: TRBV19
cdr3_aa: CASRNDRAGYTF

v_call: TRBV7-7
cdr3_aa: CASSLARGETQYF

v_call: TRBV27
cdr3_aa: CASSADFGVQETQYF

v_call: TRBV29-1
cdr3_aa: CSVRHALAKNIQYF

v_call: TRBV19
cdr3_aa: CASSIAQMTGDTQYF

v_call: TRBV28
cdr3_aa: CASSTFSGGSPLHF

v_call: TRBV11-2
cdr3_aa: CASRYGAPYGYTF

v_call: TRBV12-3/TRBV12-4
cdr3_aa: CATFKAETGELFF

v_call: TRBV5-1
cdr3_aa: CASSPGTGGFRETQYF

v_call: TRBV5-6
cdr3_aa: CASSLEGRGYSNQPQHF

v_call: TRBV9
cdr3_aa: CASSVGQGGQPQHF

v_call: TRBV19
cdr3_aa: CASSHGTSGSETQYF

v_call: TRBV28
cdr3_aa: CASMGLGGDRQPQHF

v_call: TRBV6-5
cdr3_aa: CASSLQGRTYNEQFF

v_call: TRBV7-9
cdr3_aa: CASSLVGGGPHEQYF

v_call: TRBV9
cdr3_aa: CASSARDYSYNEQFF

v_call: TRBV9
cdr3_aa: CASSVRGTGMDEKLFF

v_call: TRBV27
cdr3_aa: CASSFRESGNTIYF

v_call: TRBV28
cdr3_aa: CASREVYEQYF

v_call: TRBV7-9
cdr3_aa: CASSHRRGSIHEQYF